This T cell receptor (beta chain) was retrieved from a study of PD-1 blockade in classical Hodgkin lymphoma (dated by TCRdb to the early 2020s). Context from the whole study: Nivolumab dosing was 3 mg/kg intravenously every 2 weeks, continuing until either disease progression or unacceptable toxicity. To define a peripheral blood immune signature of response to PD-1 blockade in classical Hodgkin lymphoma, the study combined TCR beta sequencing with CyTOF.

With respect to this clone: Its antigen has not been determined. Base qualities are not recorded, but no much larger clone differs from it by a single base.

Points the paper makes about the study in general: Trial patients achieving complete response had baseline diversity similar to newly diagnosed patients, whereas partial responders and progressors had significantly lower diversity. The study covered only a single clinical trial cohort, and the causes of the repertoire differences, possibly disease activity or prior therapy, were still not defined. Baseline TCR diversity was reported to be lower in newly diagnosed patients than in healthy donors and to be lower still in relapsed/refractory patients. Lower diversity was observed in patients in whom nivolumab was started less than 1 year after ASCT, and these patients were excluded from later analyses so that confounding by immune reconstitution would be avoided. A significant rise by C4D1 was seen in CD4+ but not CD8+ TCR diversity (p=0.0027 vs p=0.16), with the rise being most apparent in complete responders (p=0.02).

CDR1 and CDR2 (SGHRS, YFSETQ) derive from the germline V gene. V and J lose 5 bases and 0 bases, and a span of 23 bases separates them. Its CDR3 holds 18 amino acids, cysteine through phenylalanine. Here the CDR3 DNA is all that survives: 54 bases in frame from base 1. The label giving this sample's time point can be read as: cycle 2 day 1 (C2D1) of nivolumab. Relapse after autologous stem cell transplantation had occurred in all trial patients, and cohorts A, B and C were distinguished by prior brentuximab vedotin exposure. The trial cohort comprised 56 patients with relapsed/refractory classical Hodgkin lymphoma whose best overall responses were complete response, partial response or progressive disease. In the multi-cohort phase II CheckMate 205 trial, trial patients received single-agent nivolumab. An independent review committee assessed best overall response by applying the 2007 International Working Group response criteria. PBMCs from the trial were collected at three points: immediately before nivolumab initiation (C1D1), and during therapy at cycle 2 day 1 and cycle 4 day 1. Peripheral blood was collected in 8 mL Vacutainer Cell Preparation Tubes, from which PBMCs were isolated by centrifugation and then cryopreserved.

Genomic DNA was extracted with the Qiagen DNeasy kit from unsorted PBMCs and from negatively selected CD4+ and CD8+ fractions. TCR beta CDR3 regions were amplified by immunoSEQ multiplex PCR using primers annealing to V and J segments. A synthetic immune receptor repertoire was used to minimize amplification bias, and remaining bias was computationally removed after sequencing. Per the authors' processing: Custom Python scripts were used to quantify repertoire diversity as the Shannon entropy index. Unsorted, CD4+ and CD8+ repertoires were examined separately, except in combined analyses, for which CD4+ and CD8+ sequences were merged in silico. A clone was considered expanded if an increase in frequency of at least 2-fold after treatment relative to C1D1 was found, and a pseudocount of 0.5 was applied to clones undetected at baseline. Singleton clones were defined as clones with 0 or 1 copy at C1D1, and non-singleton clones were defined as clones with 2 or more copies. Clones expanded in unsorted samples were labelled as CD4+, CD8+ or unknown by matching protein sequences in sorted samples from the same patient. Wilcoxon tests on paired samples were used to test diversity changes from C1D1 to C4D1. This is the immuneACCESS table as TCRdb keeps it, with only in-frame sequences that have V and J called. A part of the clones is gone; compared with another copy, unresolved V genes explain less than half, and the rest is unexplained. That table gives V, J and clone size, and the DNA gave D and trimming. This sample holds 25,000 or so clones; about 67% were observed only once. Approximately 10% of the sample rests with the top ten.

The receptor was derived from a human donor with classical Hodgkin lymphoma. Recombination joined TRBV5-1 with TRBJ1-1, with TRBD1 as a weak D call on 6 bases. The sample was peripheral blood mononuclear cells (PBMCs), taken before the second cycle of nivolumab. The CDR3 protein sequence reads: CASRPGDTGLYMNTEAFF. The base sequence is TGCGCCAGCAGACCAGGGGACACAGGCCTCTACATGAACACTGAAGCTTTCTTT.